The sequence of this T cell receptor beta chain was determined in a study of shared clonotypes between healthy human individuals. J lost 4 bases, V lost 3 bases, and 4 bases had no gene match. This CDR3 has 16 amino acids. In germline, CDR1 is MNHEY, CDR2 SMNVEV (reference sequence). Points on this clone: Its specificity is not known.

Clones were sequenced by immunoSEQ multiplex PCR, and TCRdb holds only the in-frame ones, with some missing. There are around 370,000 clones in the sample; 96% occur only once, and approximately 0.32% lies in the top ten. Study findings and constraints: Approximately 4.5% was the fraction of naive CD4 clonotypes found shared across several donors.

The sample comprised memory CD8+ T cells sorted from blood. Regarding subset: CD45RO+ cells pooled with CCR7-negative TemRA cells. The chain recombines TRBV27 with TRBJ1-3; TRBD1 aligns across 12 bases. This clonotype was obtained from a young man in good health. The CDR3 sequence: CASSFLGTGGGNTIYF. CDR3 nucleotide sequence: TGTGCCAGCAGTTTCTTAGGGACAGGGGGCGGAAACACCATATATTTT.